These 12 T cell receptor beta chains were sequenced from one sample in a study of blood T cell repertoires in COVID-19. Measured with immunoSEQ multiplex PCR; TCRdb has only the in-frame clones, and not every one. The table includes 300,000 to 350,000 clones, roughly 86% detected once. The source material was peripheral blood. Every receptor here comes from a woman in her seventies with COVID-19, enrolled during active disease.

V gene TRBV6-5 combines with J gene TRBJ1-1, with TRBD1 as a possible D gene (6 bases). Between the trimmed V and J ends, which lost 5 bases and 11 bases, there was a span of 21 bases. The CDR3 is made up of 14 amino acids. Germline V CDR1 and CDR2: MNHEY, SVGAGI. In nucleotides, the CDR3 is TGTGCCAGCAGTAACCCGACAGGAACCGCCGTCGCTTTCTTT. It specifies CASSNPTGTAVAFF.

V gene TRBV27 combines with J gene TRBJ1-1; D ambiguous. Germline V CDR1 and CDR2: MNHEY, SMNVEV (reference sequence). This CDR3 has 12 amino acids. Trimming shortened V by 6 bases and J by 1 base, and 6 bases separated the two germline ends. The CDR3 loop reads CASSPGNTEAFF. Here the CDR3 DNA reads TGTGCCAGCAGCCCAGGGAACACTGAAGCTTTCTTT.

The table lists this clone with a few counts. The chain joins TRBV10-3 to TRBJ2-4; perhaps TRBD1 as D (6 bases). Germline assignment: CDR1 ENHRY and CDR2 SYGVKD. CDR3 length equals 18 residues. V gave up 4 bases and J gave up 3 bases, with 22 bases separating them. Here the CDR3 reads CAISGDTQGGVDKNIQYF. The DNA for the CDR3 is TGTGCCATCAGTGGGGATACACAGGGCGGAGTTGACAAAAACATTCAGTACTTC.

The chain is built from TRBV3-1 (or the pseudogene TRBV3-2) and TRBJ1-6; D possibly corresponds to TRBD1 (6 bases). Germline V gives CDR1 LGHDT, CDR2 YNNKEL (reference sequence). V was trimmed by 3 bases and J by 14 bases, leaving 20 bases between them. The CDR3 extends over 15 amino acids. For the CDR3, the DNA is TGTGCCAGCAGCCACGGGGGGAAGGGCCAGGGGTCCCTCCACTTT. Its protein product is CASSHGGKGQGSLHF.

The genes are TRBV9 and TRBJ1-3, with 7 bases matching TRBD1. CDR3 length equals 17 residues. Germline values: CDR1 SGDLS, CDR2 YYNGEE. J gave up 7 bases and V 3 bases, and 16 bases lay outside the gene matches. The CDR3 sequence is CASSEPGQGDSRNTIYF. CDR3 in DNA: TGTGCCAGCAGCGAGCCAGGGCAGGGGGATTCCCGCAACACCATATATTTT.

This chain uses TRBV5-1 with TRBJ1-1; 10 bases agree with TRBD1. The CDR3 spans 14 residues. V lost 6 bases, J lost 3 bases, and 5 bases stayed unmatched. The germline gives CDR1 SGHRS, CDR2 YFSETQ. CDR3 sequence reads: CASISGTGDTEAFF. The CDR3, as DNA: TGCGCCAGCATTTCCGGGACAGGGGACACTGAAGCTTTCTTT.

The V gene is TRBV6-2 or TRBV6-3, the J gene TRBJ1-6; a possible D gene is TRBD1 (6 bases). In germline, CDR1 is MNHEY, CDR2 SVGEGT. The CDR3 spans 14 residues. The V gene lost 2 bases and the J gene lost 7 bases, with 9 bases spanning the gap. In nucleotides, the CDR3 is TGTGCCAGCAGTTACCCGGACAGAAATTCACCCCTCCACTTT. Encoded protein: CASSYPDRNSPLHF.

The chain employs TRBV10-3 and TRBJ1-1; D call uncertain. CDR1 and CDR2 from the germline V gene are ENHRY and SYGVKD. V was cut by 1 base and J by 10 bases, with 13 bases left in between. The CDR3 runs 13 residues. CDR3 in DNA: TGTGCCATCAGTGAGTACTACCCGGAGGGAGCTTTCTTT. It specifies CAISEYYPEGAFF.

V is TRBV7-9 and J is TRBJ1-4; weak D call: TRBD1 (5 bases). Trimming took 5 bases from V and 1 from J, leaving 17 bases between them. This CDR3 has 17 amino acids. Germline lookup yields CDR1 SEHNR and CDR2 FQNEAQ (reference sequence). CDR3 DNA sequence: TGTGCCAGCAGCCGCGGCAGGGTTGGGGAAACTAATGAAAAACTGTTTTTT. Its translation is CASSRGRVGETNEKLFF.

CDR3 sequence (DNA): TGTGCCAGCCACCAAGGGGGGGTGGGGTTAGCCTACGAGCAGTACTTC. This translates into CASHQGGVGLAYEQYF. The genes are TRBV5-4 and TRBJ2-7, with a possible D match to TRBD2 (7 bases). Germline V CDR1 and CDR2: SGHNT, YYREEE (reference sequence). V lost 7 bases to trimming and J lost 2 bases, with 22 bases between them. CDR3 length equals 16 residues. The full variable domain, in which reference TRBV5-4 and TRBJ2-7 provide the parts outside the CDR3, is ETGVTQSPTHLIKTRGQQVTLRCSSQSGHNTVSWYQQALGQGPQFIFQYYREEENGRGNFPPRFSGLQFPNYSSELNVNALELDDSALYLCASHQGGVGLAYEQYFGPGTRLTVT.

This chain uses TRBV4-1 with TRBJ1-4, with no clear D. From germline, CDR1 is MGHRA and CDR2 YSYEKL. The CDR3 extends over 18 amino acids. V shed 0 bases and J shed 4 bases, with 18 bases lying between them. CDR3 coding DNA: TGCGCCAGCAGCCAAGATGAAGTGTCGGCAGGTCGTAATGAAAAACTGTTTTTT. As protein: CASSQDEVSAGRNEKLFF.

The gene calls are TRBV12-5 and TRBJ1-2; tentatively, D is TRBD1 (5 bases). CDR1 is LGHNT and CDR2 is FRNRAP in the germline V gene. The CDR3 spans 15 residues. With 1 base removed from V and 6 bases from J, the gap between germline ends came to 15 bases. CDR3 protein: CASGLAYIGGDGYTF. The CDR3 DNA is TGTGCTAGTGGTTTGGCCTACATTGGAGGGGATGGCTACACCTTC. The variable domain in full, with the rest retrieved from reference TRBV12-5 and TRBJ1-2, is DARVTQTPRHKVTEMGQEVTMRCQPILGHNTVFWYRQTMMQGLELLAYFRNRAPLDDSGMPKDRFSAEMPDATLATLKIQPSEPRDSAVYFCASGLAYIGGDGYTFGSGTRLTVV.